This T cell receptor beta chain appears in the sequencing data of a study of shared clonotypes between healthy human individuals. About the study: Donors consisted of two women and three men between 18 and 49. General observations from the study: As a rule, naive subsets had a larger estimated richness than memory subsets.

The authors ran the assay at deep level. Only in-frame clones appear in the TCRdb table, and some are missing; sequencing was by immunoSEQ multiplex PCR. The profile shows about 980,000 clones, over 75% of them singletons. From germline, CDR1 is MGHDK and CDR2 SYGVNS. The length of the CDR3 is 14 residues. V dropped 3 bases and J dropped 8; count of bases not matched to a gene: 5. Division of CD4+ cells produced a CD45RA+ naive subset and a CD45RA-negative memory subset. The table lists this clone with a few counts. Its antigen is still unknown. Sequenced sample: memory CD4+ T cells sorted from blood. Subset here: CD45RA-negative fraction. The TCR sequence derives from a man between 18 and 29 years old in good health. V gene TRBV25-1 combines with J gene TRBJ2-4, with TRBD1 matching over 9 bases. The CDR3 loop reads CASSDLRTGDIQYF. The CDR3 DNA follows: TGTGCCAGCAGTGATCTCAGGACAGGGGACATTCAGTACTTC.